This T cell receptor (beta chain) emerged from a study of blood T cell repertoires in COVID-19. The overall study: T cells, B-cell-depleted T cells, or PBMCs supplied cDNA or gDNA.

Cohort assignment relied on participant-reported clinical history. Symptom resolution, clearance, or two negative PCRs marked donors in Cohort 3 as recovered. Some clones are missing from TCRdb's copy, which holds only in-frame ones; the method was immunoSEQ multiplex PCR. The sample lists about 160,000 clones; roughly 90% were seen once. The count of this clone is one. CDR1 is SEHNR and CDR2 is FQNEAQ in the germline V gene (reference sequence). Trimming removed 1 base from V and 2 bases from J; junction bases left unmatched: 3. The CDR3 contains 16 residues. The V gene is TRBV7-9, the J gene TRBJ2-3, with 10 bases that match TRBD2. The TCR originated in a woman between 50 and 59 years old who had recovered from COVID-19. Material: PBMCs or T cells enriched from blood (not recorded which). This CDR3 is CASSLDLAGATDTQYF. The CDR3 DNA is TGTGCCAGCAGCTTAGACCTAGCGGGGGCCACAGATACGCAGTATTTT.